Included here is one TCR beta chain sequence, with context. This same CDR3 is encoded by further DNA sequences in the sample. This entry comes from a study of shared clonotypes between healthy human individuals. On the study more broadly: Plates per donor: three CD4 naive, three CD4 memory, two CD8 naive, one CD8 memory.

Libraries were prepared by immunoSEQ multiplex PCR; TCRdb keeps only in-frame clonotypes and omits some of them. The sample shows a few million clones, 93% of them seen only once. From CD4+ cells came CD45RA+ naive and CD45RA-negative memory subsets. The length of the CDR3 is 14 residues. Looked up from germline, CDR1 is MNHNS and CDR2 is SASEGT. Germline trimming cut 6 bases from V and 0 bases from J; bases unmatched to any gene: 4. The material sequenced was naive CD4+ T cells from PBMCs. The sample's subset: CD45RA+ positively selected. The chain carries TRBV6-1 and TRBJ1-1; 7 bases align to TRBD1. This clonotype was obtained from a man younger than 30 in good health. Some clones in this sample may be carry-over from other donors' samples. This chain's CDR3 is CASSLTGMNTEAFF. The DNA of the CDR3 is TGTGCCAGCAGCTTGACAGGGATGAACACTGAAGCTTTCTTT.